The 20 T cell receptor beta chains below all came from one sample that was sequenced in a study of blood T cell repertoires in COVID-19. Assay used: immunoSEQ multiplex PCR; TCRdb lists only in-frame clones, some missing. The sample holds some 250,000 clones, approximately 85% seen once. Specimen: PBMCs or T cells enriched from blood (not recorded which). The source is a woman between 45 and 60 years old who had recovered from COVID-19.

This rearrangement joins TRBV28 to TRBJ2-7; 7 bases are shared with TRBD1. The V gene's germline CDR1 is MDHEN and CDR2 SYDVKM. CDR3 length: 14 residues. V lost 6 bases, J lost 3 bases, and 8 bases stayed unmatched. CDR3 in DNA: TGTGCCAGCAGCCCGACAGGGCCTCTCTACGAGCAGTACTTC. It specifies CASSPTGPLYEQYF.

The chain joins TRBV12-5 to TRBJ2-3; D remains unclear. Deletions cut 1 base from V and 3 bases from J, with 8 bases between. CDR1 is LGHNT, CDR2 FRNRAP, per germline. The CDR3 is 14 residues long. The CDR3 sequence is CASGLGADTDTQYF. For the CDR3, the DNA is TGTGCTAGTGGTTTGGGTGCAGATACAGATACGCAGTATTTT.

Regarding this clone: Germline is not matched at one junction end, which may reflect a read error. The sample carries other DNA sequences with the same CDR3. J is TRBJ1-1 and V is TRBV29-1, with D possibly TRBD1 on 6 matching bases. This CDR3 is built from 14 residues. The germline CDR1 and CDR2 sequences are SQVTM and ANQGSEA. In DNA, the CDR3 is TGTAGCGTTAAGCACAGGGAATTGAACACTGAAGCTTTCTTT. It yields the protein CSVKHRELNTEAFF.

Only one count was recorded for this clone. The chain employs TRBV4-1 and TRBJ2-2, with TRBD2 matching over 15 bases. Germline CDR1 is MGHRA and CDR2 is YSYEKL. Germline trimming cut 3 bases from V and 6 bases from J; bases unmatched to any gene: 5. The CDR3 extends over 17 amino acids. CDR3 sequence (DNA): TGCGCCAGCAGCCACGGACTAGCGGGAGGGCCTGCCGGGGAGCTGTTTTTT. It encodes CASSHGLAGGPAGELFF.

This chain joins TRBV29-1 and TRBJ2-3; 7 nucleotides align to TRBD2. The V gene end was trimmed by 4 bases and the J gene end by 0 bases; junction bases not matched to a gene: 4. This CDR3 is 14 amino acids long. Germline V CDR1 and CDR2: SQVTM, ANQGSEA. This chain's CDR3 is CSVGVSGSTDTQYF. DNA of the CDR3: TGCAGCGTTGGGGTTAGCGGGAGCACAGATACGCAGTATTTT.

The chain links TRBV19 to TRBJ2-1; TRBD1 aligns across 9 bases. Germline CDR1 is LNHDA and CDR2 is SQIVND (reference sequence). There are 15 residues in the CDR3. J was trimmed by 6 bases and V by 7 bases; bases with no gene match: 10. The CDR3 sequence: CASIPGQGRSNEQFF. The CDR3 nucleotides are TGTGCCAGTATCCCGGGACAGGGACGTAGCAATGAGCAGTTCTTC.

In this sample, this clone turned up once. The rearrangement joins TRBV7-2 to TRBJ2-3; 9 bases are shared with TRBD2. CDR1 and CDR2 from the germline V gene are SGHTA and FQGNSA. The CDR3 consists of 16 residues. V lost 5 bases and J lost 0; bases outside the gene matches: 6. In DNA, the CDR3 is TGTGCCAGCAGCCCTGGACTAGCGCCAAGCACAGATACGCAGTATTTT. Encoded protein: CASSPGLAPSTDTQYF.

V usage is TRBV5-1 and J usage is TRBJ1-6; D is unclear. Trimming left V 0 bases short and J 10 bases short, with 11 bases between. The CDR3 spans 14 residues. CDR1 and CDR2 (germline): SGHRS, YFSETQ. The CDR3: CASSLDGVVSPLHF. In DNA, the CDR3 is TGCGCCAGCAGCTTGGACGGGGTGGTGTCACCCCTCCACTTT.

The rearrangement uses TRBV10-3 and TRBJ1-5, with D unresolved. Germline assignment: CDR1 ENHRY and CDR2 SYGVKD. The CDR3 is 14 residues long. V was cut by 2 bases and J by 4 bases, with 9 bases left in between. CDR3 residues: CAISEGEKNQPQHF. The CDR3 nucleotides read TGTGCCATCAGTGAGGGGGAGAAAAATCAGCCCCAGCATTTT.

The chain has TRBV4-1 and TRBJ2-1, with TRBD2 identical over 9 bases. Germline V lookup: CDR1 MGHRA, CDR2 YSYEKL. This CDR3 is 15 amino acids long. V was clipped by 4 bases and J by 4 bases; unmatched bases: 5. The CDR3 region has the DNA TGCGCCAGCAGCCGACTAGCGGAGCCTTACAATGAGCAGTTCTTC. This gives the protein CASSRLAEPYNEQFF.

This clone was seen a handful of times. The rearrangement joins TRBV27 to TRBJ1-1, with 7 positions matching TRBD1. The germline V gene has CDR1 MNHEY and CDR2 SMNVEV (reference sequence). The length of the CDR3 is 14 residues. V was pared by 6 bases and J by 0 bases, with 4 bases of the junction left unmatched. The DNA for the CDR3 is TGTGCCAGCAGCGGGACAGCTGTGAACACTGAAGCTTTCTTT. This translates into CASSGTAVNTEAFF.

V is TRBV11-2 and J is TRBJ2-1; no definite D call. Germline CDR1 reads SGHAT; CDR2 reads FQNNGV. V shed 1 base and J shed 7 bases, with 8 bases lying between them. The length of the CDR3 is 13 residues. In DNA, the CDR3 is TGTGCCAGCAGCTTAGGTTCTCTTAATGAGCAGTTCTTC. Translated, it gives CASSLGSLNEQFF.

The CDR3 nucleotides read TGTGCCAGCAGCCAAGGACAGGGGCCCCAAGAGACCCAGTACTTC. Translating it yields CASSQGQGPQETQYF. V and J are TRBV3-1 (or the pseudogene TRBV3-2) and TRBJ2-5, with 8 bases identical to TRBD1. V shed 1 base and J 1 base; nucleotides not matched to a gene: 2. The CDR3 is 15 residues long. Germline CDR1 and CDR2: LGHDT and YNNKEL (reference sequence).

The chain employs TRBV5-1 and TRBJ2-3; TRBD2 is a possible D gene (5 bases). Trimming removed 2 bases from V and 3 bases from J, with 10 bases in between. Looked up from germline, CDR1 is SGHRS and CDR2 is YFSETQ. This CDR3 spans 14 amino acids. Here the CDR3 DNA reads TGCGCCAGCAGCTTCCCCACGGGGACAGATACGCAGTATTTT. Amino acids: CASSFPTGTDTQYF.

The chain is built from TRBV11-2 and TRBJ2-7; 9 positions agree with TRBD1. This CDR3 has 14 residues. V trimming: 1 base; J trimming: 4 bases; junction bases outside the gene matches: 2. CDR1 and CDR2 (germline): SGHAT, FQNNGV. The CDR3 spells CASSLGTGAYEQYF. The DNA of the CDR3 is TGTGCCAGCAGCTTAGGGACAGGGGCATACGAGCAGTACTTC.

V gene TRBV3-1 (or the pseudogene TRBV3-2) combines with J gene TRBJ2-3; possible D gene TRBD2, 5 bases. Germline V gives CDR1 LGHDT, CDR2 YNNKEL (reference sequence). The V end lost 4 bases, the J end lost 8 bases, and 13 bases lay between the germline ends. This CDR3 has 13 amino acids. The CDR3 DNA follows: TGTGCCAGCAGCCCCTCGACTGGAGGTACGCAGTATTTT. Protein: CASSPSTGGTQYF.

V gene TRBV11-1 combines with J gene TRBJ2-1; D unclear. V was pared by 7 bases and J by 9 bases, with 16 bases between. Per germline, CDR1 SGHAT and CDR2 FQDESV (reference sequence). The CDR3 sequence is 13 residues long. DNA for the CDR3: TGTGCCAGCACCCAGGTCCTCTACCGTGAGCAGTTCTTC. Its translation: CASTQVLYREQFF. The entire variable domain, with the rest obtained from reference TRBV11-1 and TRBJ2-1, is as follows: EAEVAQSPRYKITEKSQAVAFWCDPISGHATLYWYRQILGQGPELLVQFQDESVVDDSQLPKDRFSAERLKGVDSTLKIQPAELGDSAMYLCASTQVLYREQFFGPGTRLTVL.

The chain links TRBV7-9 to TRBJ2-2, with D perhaps matching TRBD2 (6 bases). Trimming pared 4 bases from V and 6 bases from J, leaving 6 bases between. CDR3 size: 12 residues. Germline V CDR1 and CDR2: SEHNR, FQNEAQ (reference sequence). CDR3 region: CASSWDSGELFF. In DNA form, the CDR3 reads TGTGCCAGCAGCTGGGACTCCGGGGAGCTGTTTTTT.

Here the CDR3 DNA reads TGTGCCAGCAGTTTACAGGGGGCGGCTCAGCCCCAGCATTTT. Protein: CASSLQGAAQPQHF. The rearrangement uses TRBV28 and TRBJ1-5, with 8 positions matching TRBD1. Germline CDR1 MDHEN, CDR2 SYDVKM. The CDR3 length is 14 residues. The junction had 3 bases not matched to a gene; V was cut back by 2 bases and J by 6 bases.

The chain employs TRBV11-3 and TRBJ2-1, with D possibly matching TRBD2 (5 bases). V lost 4 bases and J 8 bases, leaving 9 bases between the germline ends. CDR1 is SGHNT and CDR2 is YENEEA in the germline V gene. This CDR3 contains 12 residues. CDR3 sequence (DNA): TGTGCCAGCAGCTCCACTAGACATGAGCAGTTCTTC. It specifies CASSSTRHEQFF.